The 22 T cell receptor beta chains below all came from one sample that was sequenced in a study of T cell changes during pregnancy in multiple sclerosis. Some clones are missing from TCRdb's copy, which holds only in-frame ones; the method was immunoSEQ multiplex PCR. The sample shows roughly 93,000 clones, around 94% of them seen only once. Material: peripheral blood, obtained after pregnancy. These receptors were obtained from a female donor with multiple sclerosis, enrolled in a pregnancy study.

This chain links TRBV5-1 with TRBJ2-1; 13 bases fit TRBD2. This CDR3 spans 16 amino acids. Germline V gene sequence: CDR1 SGHRS, CDR2 YFSETQ. V was clipped by 0 bases and J by 7 bases; unmatched bases: 4. In nucleotides, the CDR3 is TGCGCCAGCAGCTTGGGTACTAGCGGGGGGGTGAATGAGCAGTTCTTC. This codes for CASSLGTSGGVNEQFF.

This rearrangement joins TRBV7-9 to TRBJ2-7; 14 bases line up with TRBD2. This CDR3 is 17 amino acids long. CDR1 is SEHNR, CDR2 FQNEAQ, per germline (reference sequence). Germline trimming cut 4 bases from V and 2 bases from J; bases unmatched to any gene: 7. The CDR3 region has the DNA TGTGCCAGCAGCTCGGGACTAGCGGGGGAGCGACCCTACGAGCAGTACTTC. Protein: CASSSGLAGERPYEQYF.

This chain's CDR3 is CASSSYSLTEAFF. The DNA for the CDR3 is TGTGCCAGCAGCTCCTACTCTTTAACTGAAGCTTTCTTT. V usage is TRBV7-2 and J usage is TRBJ1-1; D gene ambiguous. Germline CDR1 reads SGHTA; CDR2 reads FQGNSA. V dropped 4 bases and J dropped 5 bases, with 11 bases sitting between them. The CDR3 consists of 13 residues. Using reference TRBV7-2 and TRBJ1-1 for the parts outside the CDR3, the full variable domain is GAGVSQSPSNKVTEKGKDVELRCDPISGHTALYWYRQSLGQGLEFLIYFQGNSAPDKSGLPSDRFSAERTGGSVSTLTIQRTQQEDSAVYLCASSSYSLTEAFFGQGTRLTVV.

The sample holds a few counts of this clone. This CDR3 reads CASSSPKQGFSYEQYF. CDR3 coding DNA: TGTGCCAGCAGCTCCCCTAAACAGGGTTTCTCCTACGAGCAGTACTTC. This rearrangement joins TRBV7-8 to TRBJ2-7; possible D gene TRBD1, 6 bases. V was cut by 4 bases and J by 0 bases, with 16 bases left in between. Per the germline V gene, CDR1 is SGHVS and CDR2 is FQNEAQ. This CDR3 has 16 residues.

The V gene is TRBV9, the J gene TRBJ1-1, with TRBD1 matching 11 bases. Germline loops: CDR1 SGDLS, CDR2 YYNGEE. The CDR3 contains 17 residues. The trim removed 4 bases at V and 0 bases at J, leaving 8 bases unmatched. For the CDR3, the DNA is TGTGCCAGCAGCTCACGAGGGACAGGGGGACTGAACACTGAAGCTTTCTTT. Translation: CASSSRGTGGLNTEAFF.

V usage is TRBV5-4 and J usage is TRBJ2-1; D is perhaps TRBD2 (6 bases). Germline values: CDR1 SGHNT, CDR2 YYREEE (reference sequence). The CDR3 length is 15 residues. Trimming took off 2 bases at V and 4 bases at J, with 13 bases between the two ends. CDR3 in DNA: TGTGCCAGCAGCTTTGAAGCGGGTTCGTACAATGAGCAGTTCTTC. It codes for CASSFEAGSYNEQFF.

The J gene is TRBJ1-5, the V gene TRBV30; 9 nucleotides align to TRBD1. The CDR3 loop spans 18 amino acids. With V trimmed by 0 bases and J by 4 bases, 13 bases remained unmatched. Per the germline V gene, CDR1 is GTSNPN and CDR2 is SVGIG (reference sequence). The CDR3 bases are TGTGCCTGGAGTGTAGGGTCCCCCCGGGACAGGGAGAATCAGCCCCAGCATTTT. It encodes CAWSVGSPRDRENQPQHF.

The J gene is TRBJ1-1, the V gene TRBV5-1, with TRBD1 matching over 9 bases. Germline assignment: CDR1 SGHRS and CDR2 YFSETQ. CDR3 length equals 15 residues. V dropped 4 bases and J dropped 2; count of bases not matched to a gene: 6. CDR3 sequence reads: CASSGGTGSNTEAFF. The CDR3 DNA reads as TGCGCCAGCAGCGGGGGGACAGGGAGTAACACTGAAGCTTTCTTT.

J is TRBJ1-5 and V is TRBV13; 10 bases are a match to TRBD1. V lost 5 bases, J lost 7 bases, and 14 bases stayed unmatched. The CDR3 covers 17 residues. The germline V gene encodes CDR1 PRHDT and CDR2 FYEKMQ (reference sequence). The DNA for the CDR3 is TGTGCCAGCAGCCCTCGAAGATTGGACAGGGGGGGCCAGCCCCAGCATTTT. This sequence encodes CASSPRRLDRGGQPQHF. Together with reference TRBV13 and TRBJ1-5, the CDR3 gives the full variable domain: AAGVIQSPRHLIKEKRETATLKCYPIPRHDTVYWYQQGPGQDPQFLISFYEKMQSDKGSIPDRFSAQQFSDYHSELNMSSLELGDSALYFCASSPRRLDRGGQPQHFGDGTRLSIL.

This clone has only one observation. The chain carries TRBV7-8 and TRBJ2-2; a weak D match, TRBD2 (5 bases). V lost 2 bases and J 3 bases, leaving 10 bases between the germline ends. From germline, CDR1 is SGHVS and CDR2 FQNEAQ. The CDR3 covers 15 residues. CDR3: CASSLPREDTGELFF. CDR3 sequence (DNA): TGTGCCAGCAGCTTACCCCGGGAAGACACCGGGGAGCTGTTTTTT.

The chain has TRBV5-4 and TRBJ2-3; 7 positions agree with TRBD2. Losses at the gene ends were 2 bases for V and 3 bases for J; bases not matched to a gene: 18. The CDR3 is made up of 19 amino acids. Germline CDR1 reads SGHNT; CDR2 reads YYREEE (reference sequence). CDR3 nucleotides: TGTGCCAGCAGCTTCGGTTTACGGGGAGGGCGGCAAGGGACAGATACGCAGTATTTT. Protein: CASSFGLRGGRQGTDTQYF.

The rearrangement uses TRBV30 and TRBJ2-2; tentatively, D is TRBD1 (6 bases). The CDR3 covers 13 residues. Germline CDR1 reads GTSNPN; CDR2 reads SVGIG (reference sequence). V was pared by 0 bases and J by 8 bases, with 10 bases between. In nucleotides, the CDR3 is TGTGCCTGGAGTGTAACAGGGCGGGGGGAGCTGTTTTTT. It specifies CAWSVTGRGELFF.

This chain connects TRBV6-5 to TRBJ2-3; possibly TRBD1 for D (5 bases). The CDR3 contains 15 residues. Between the trimmed V and J ends, which lost 2 bases and 6 bases, there was a span of 15 bases. Germline V gene lookup returns CDR1 MNHEY and CDR2 SVGAGI. In nucleotides, the CDR3 is TGTGCCAGCAGTTACAACAGGTTTGTGCTGGATACGCAGTATTTT. Amino acids: CASSYNRFVLDTQYF.

The chain combines TRBV30 with TRBJ2-3; TRBD2 agrees at 14 bases. The CDR3 is made up of 15 amino acids. Trimming cost V 5 bases and J 5 bases; bases outside gene matches: 6. Germline V gives CDR1 GTSNPN, CDR2 SVGIG (reference sequence). The CDR3 DNA reads as TGTGCCTGGTCTATCGGGACTAGCGGGAGAGATACGCAGTATTTT. It codes for CAWSIGTSGRDTQYF.

The chain uses TRBV13 and TRBJ1-5, with D maybe TRBD1 (5 bases). Germline V CDR1 and CDR2: PRHDT, FYEKMQ (reference sequence). This CDR3 contains 13 residues. V lost 3 bases to trimming and J lost 7 bases, with 10 bases between them. Written as DNA, the CDR3 is TGTGCCAGCAGCTTCCTTCAGGGCCAGCCCCAGCATTTT. It encodes CASSFLQGQPQHF.

The chain uses TRBV5-5 and TRBJ1-2; weak D call: TRBD1 (6 bases). The germline V gene encodes CDR1 SGHKS and CDR2 YYEKEE (reference sequence). V was shortened by 4 bases and J by 4 bases, with 17 bases between the two germline ends. This CDR3 has 15 amino acids. In DNA form, the CDR3 reads TGTGCCAGCAGCCCTGGGACACCTTCCGGCTATGGCTACACCTTC. Its translation is CASSPGTPSGYGYTF.

V and J are TRBV30 and TRBJ1-1; a weak D match, TRBD1 (6 bases). The CDR3 loop spans 14 amino acids. The V gene lost 5 bases and the J gene lost 7 bases, with 20 bases spanning the gap. Germline V gives CDR1 GTSNPN, CDR2 SVGIG (reference sequence). The CDR3 is CAWWKTGGADEAFF. The CDR3 region has the DNA TGTGCCTGGTGGAAAACGGGGGGCGCGGATGAAGCTTTCTTT.

The J gene is TRBJ2-1, the V gene TRBV6-1; D not certain. Trimming stripped 7 bases from V and 0 bases from J, with 7 bases between. From germline, CDR1 is MNHNS and CDR2 SASEGT. This CDR3 is 13 amino acids long. The CDR3 reads CASTHNSYNEQFF. As DNA, the CDR3 is TGTGCCAGCACACACAACTCCTACAATGAGCAGTTCTTC.

The rearrangement uses TRBV19 and TRBJ1-5; D may be TRBD1 (5 bases). Trimming shortened V by 6 bases and J by 6 bases, and 15 bases separated the two germline ends. The CDR3 has 14 residues. The germline CDR1 and CDR2 sequences are LNHDA and SQIVND (reference sequence). The CDR3, as DNA: TGTGCCAGTAGGCAGGGATCACATGGTCAGCCCCAGCATTTT. Its protein is CASRQGSHGQPQHF.

J is TRBJ2-7 and V is TRBV12-5, with a tentative D call TRBD1 (7 bases). V lost 0 bases to trimming and J lost 3 bases, with 27 bases between them. The CDR3 is 20 amino acids. Looked up from germline, CDR1 is LGHNT and CDR2 is FRNRAP. The CDR3 loop is CASGLVLGGGAFVLGYEQYF. CDR3 bases: TGTGCTAGTGGTTTGGTACTCGGAGGGGGCGCTTTTGTTTTAGGCTACGAGCAGTACTTC.

The rearrangement uses TRBV5-1 and TRBJ2-3; 10 bases are shared with TRBD2. This CDR3 contains 17 residues. Germline V gives CDR1 SGHRS, CDR2 YFSETQ. V gave up 4 bases and J gave up 4 bases; unmatched junction bases: 12. CDR3 nucleotides: TGCGCCAGCAGCCTTTCCCCTAGCGGGAGACGAGCAGATACGCAGTATTTT. Its protein product is CASSLSPSGRRADTQYF.

The J gene is TRBJ2-1, the V gene TRBV18; 10 bases match TRBD2. The ends lost 5 bases at V and 2 bases at J; junction bases unmatched: 3. This CDR3 has 15 amino acids. Per the germline V gene, CDR1 is KGHSH and CDR2 is LQKENI. The CDR3 region is CASSFTSGTYNEQFF. The CDR3 region has the DNA TGTGCCAGCTCATTCACTAGCGGGACCTACAATGAGCAGTTCTTC.